This paragraph covers one TCR beta chain sequence. This record comes from a study of low-dose radiotherapy and immunotherapy resistance in tumors. Germline values: CDR1 MNHEY, CDR2 SMNVEV (reference sequence). The V end was cut by 5 bases, the J end by 4 bases, with 14 bases between. The CDR3 has 15 residues. Covering alpha and beta chains, TRAV- and TRBV-specific primers were used for the first-strand cDNA. Both a constant-region primer and a V-primer adapter served to amplify TCRs across roughly 22 PCR cycles. MiXCR, run by TCRdb on the reads, gives a single entry per CDR3 protein. The sample lists tens of thousands of distinct CDR3 sequences; 20% to 25% were seen once. Time point reported: after trial treatment. The treatment was: LDRT plus nivolumab, ipilimumab, low-dose cyclophosphamide and aspirin (RACIN trial).

The TCR comes from a female donor with ovarian cancer. The starting material was PBMCs, obtained after low-dose radiotherapy plus immunotherapy. The chain joins TRBV27 to TRBJ2-2, with a tentative D call TRBD2 (6 bases). CDR3 protein: CASSQPGLLTGELFF. The CDR3 nucleotides read TGTGCCAGCAGTCAACCGGGACTCCTCACCGGGGAGCTGTTTTTT.